The present T cell receptor beta chain was sequenced within a study of blood T cell repertoires in COVID-19. Whole-study context: COVID-19 samples from acute and convalescent phases originated in the United States, Italy and Spain. Sources were T cells, B-cell-depleted T cells, or PBMCs; the material itself was cDNA or gDNA.

In the source study's methods: Reference gene primer amplification in the assay estimated nucleated cell counts. Sequencing was performed with immunoSEQ multiplex PCR; in TCRdb, only in-frame clones are kept and a portion is missing. V and J calls and clone size follow that table, whereas D and trimming were derived from the DNA. In the table there are some 150,000 clones, about 89% of which are singletons. The CDR3 totals 12 residues. From germline, CDR1 is GTSNPN and CDR2 SVGIG (reference sequence). The genes are TRBV30 and TRBJ1-2; unclear D gene. The sequence came from a man aged 45-60 years who had recovered from COVID-19. The source material was peripheral blood. CDR3 residues: CAANPGMLGYTF. The CDR3 coding sequence is TGTGCGGCAAACCCGGGGATGCTTGGCTACACCTTC. The whole variable domain, remainder taken from reference TRBV30 and TRBJ1-2, is SQTIHQWPATLVQPVGSPLSLECTVEGTSNPNLYWYRQAAGRGLQLLFYSVGIGQISSEVPQNLSASRPQDRQFILSSKKLLLSDSGFYLCAANPGMLGYTFGSGTRLTVV.